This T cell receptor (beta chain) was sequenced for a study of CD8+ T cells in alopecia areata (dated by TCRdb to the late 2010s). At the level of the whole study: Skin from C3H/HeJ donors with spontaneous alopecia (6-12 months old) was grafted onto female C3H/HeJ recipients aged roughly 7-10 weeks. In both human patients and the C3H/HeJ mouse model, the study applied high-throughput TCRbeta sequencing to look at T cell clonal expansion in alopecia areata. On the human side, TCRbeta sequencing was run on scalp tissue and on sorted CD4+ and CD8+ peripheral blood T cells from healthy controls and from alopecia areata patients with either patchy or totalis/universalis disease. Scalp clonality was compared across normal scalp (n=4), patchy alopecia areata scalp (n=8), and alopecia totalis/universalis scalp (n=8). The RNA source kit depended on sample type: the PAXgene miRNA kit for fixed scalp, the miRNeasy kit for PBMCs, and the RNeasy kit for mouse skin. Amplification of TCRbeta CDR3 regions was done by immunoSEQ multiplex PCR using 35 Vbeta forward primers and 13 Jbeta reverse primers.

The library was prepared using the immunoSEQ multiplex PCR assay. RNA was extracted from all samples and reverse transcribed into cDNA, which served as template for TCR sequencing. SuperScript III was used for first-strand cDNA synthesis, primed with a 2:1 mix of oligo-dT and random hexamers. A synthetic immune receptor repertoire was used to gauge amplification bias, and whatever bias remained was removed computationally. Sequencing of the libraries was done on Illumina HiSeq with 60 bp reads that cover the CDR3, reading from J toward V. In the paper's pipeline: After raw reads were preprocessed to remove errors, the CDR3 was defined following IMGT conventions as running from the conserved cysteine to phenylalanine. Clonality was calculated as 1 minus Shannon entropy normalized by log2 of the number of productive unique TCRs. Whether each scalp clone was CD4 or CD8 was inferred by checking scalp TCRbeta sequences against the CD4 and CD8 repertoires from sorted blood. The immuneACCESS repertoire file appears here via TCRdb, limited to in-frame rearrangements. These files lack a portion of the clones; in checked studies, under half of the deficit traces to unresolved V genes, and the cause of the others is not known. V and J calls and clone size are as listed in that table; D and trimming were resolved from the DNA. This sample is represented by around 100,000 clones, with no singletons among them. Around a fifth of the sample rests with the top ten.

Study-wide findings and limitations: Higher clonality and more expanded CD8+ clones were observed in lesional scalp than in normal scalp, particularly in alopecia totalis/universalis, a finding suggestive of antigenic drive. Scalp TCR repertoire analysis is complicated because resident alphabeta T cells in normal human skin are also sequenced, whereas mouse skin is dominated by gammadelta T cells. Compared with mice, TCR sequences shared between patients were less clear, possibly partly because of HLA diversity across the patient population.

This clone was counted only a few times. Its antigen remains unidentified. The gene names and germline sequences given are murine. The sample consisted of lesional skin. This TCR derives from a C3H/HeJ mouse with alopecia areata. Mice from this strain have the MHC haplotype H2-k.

The CDR3 here reads CTCSARQGNTEVFF. Partial CDR3 DNA: TGCACCTGCAGTGCGCGACAAGGCAACACA. Recombination linked TRBV1 to TRBJ1-1, with the D gene not clear enough to name. Read data end 4 residues before the CDR3 end; the end is taken from the germline J gene. CDR1 and CDR2 are drawn from the germline V gene (reference sequence): NSQYPW, LRSPGD. The CDR3, cysteine through phenylalanine, is 14 amino acids long. The DNA covers only part of the CDR3, 30 bases in frame from base 1. V loses 3 bases of germline sequence and J loses 2 bases, and the interval between the two ends is 10 bases.